This T cell receptor (beta chain) was obtained from a study of graft-versus-host responses after intestinal transplantation. A remark on this clone: Its antigen is unknown.

Profiled with immunoSEQ multiplex PCR; TCRdb holds only in-frame clones, not every one. In the table there are around 120,000 clones, 90% to 95% of which are singletons. This CDR3 comprises 18 residues. V was pared by 3 bases and J by 4 bases, with 22 bases between. Per germline, CDR1 MDHEN and CDR2 SYDVKM. The source material was unstimulated CD8+ T cells sorted from spleen or lymph node cells, sampled before intestinal transplant. This receptor was identified in a human donor who received an intestinal transplant. The chain combines TRBV28 with TRBJ1-5; possibly TRBD1 for D (6 bases). Here the CDR3 DNA reads TGTGCCAGCAGTTTCAACAGGGAGAGGGGTTTCGCAAATCAGCCCCAGCATTTT. Translation gives CASSFNRERGFANQPQHF.